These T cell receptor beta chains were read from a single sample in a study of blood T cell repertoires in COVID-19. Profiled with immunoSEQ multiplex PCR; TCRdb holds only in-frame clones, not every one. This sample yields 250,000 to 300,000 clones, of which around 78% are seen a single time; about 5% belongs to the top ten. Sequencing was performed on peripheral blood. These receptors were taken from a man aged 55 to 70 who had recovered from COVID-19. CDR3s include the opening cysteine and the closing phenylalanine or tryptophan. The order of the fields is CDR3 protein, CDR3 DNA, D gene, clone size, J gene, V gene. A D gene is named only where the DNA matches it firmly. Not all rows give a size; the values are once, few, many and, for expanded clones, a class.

cdr3_aa: CASSHRGSSYNEQFF; cdr3_nt: TGTGCCAGCAGCCACAGGGGCAGCTCCTACAATGAGCAGTTCTTC; d_call: TRBD1; clone_size: NA; j_call: TRBJ2-1; v_call: TRBV7-2
cdr3_aa: CASRLAGGPGDRETQYF; cdr3_nt: TGTGCCAGCAGACTAGCGGGGGGGCCGGGGGACCGGGAGACCCAGTACTTC; d_call: TRBD2; clone_size: NA; j_call: TRBJ2-5; v_call: TRBV2
cdr3_aa: CAWSNWGNTIYF; cdr3_nt: TGTGCCTGGAGTAACTGGGGAAACACCATATATTTT; d_call: NA; clone_size: NA; j_call: TRBJ1-3; v_call: TRBV30
cdr3_aa: CASKRGGQVNQPQHF; cdr3_nt: TGTGCCAGTAAAAGGGGGGGACAGGTCAATCAGCCCCAGCATTTT; d_call: TRBD1; clone_size: NA; j_call: TRBJ1-5; v_call: TRBV19
cdr3_aa: CASSLRGASLRAPLHF; cdr3_nt: TGTGCCAGCAGCTTGCGGGGGGCCAGCTTGAGAGCACCCCTCCACTTT; d_call: NA; clone_size: NA; j_call: TRBJ1-6; v_call: TRBV5-6
cdr3_aa: CSASRTSFGETQYF; cdr3_nt: TGCAGTGCTAGTCGGACTAGCTTCGGGGAGACCCAGTACTTC; d_call: TRBD2; clone_size: NA; j_call: TRBJ2-5; v_call: TRBV20-1
cdr3_aa: CASTLSGGAGTDTQYF; cdr3_nt: TGTGCCAGCACCCTGAGTGGGGGCGCAGGTACAGATACGCAGTATTTT; d_call: NA; clone_size: NA; j_call: TRBJ2-3; v_call: TRBV5-6
cdr3_aa: CASRGTGGTNEQFF; cdr3_nt: TGTGCCAGCAGGGGGACAGGGGGCACGAATGAGCAGTTCTTC; d_call: TRBD1; clone_size: NA; j_call: TRBJ2-1; v_call: TRBV6-5
cdr3_aa: CASSPSGGGNQPQHF; cdr3_nt: TGTGCCAGCTCACCCTCCGGCGGTGGGAATCAGCCCCAGCATTTT; d_call: NA; clone_size: NA; j_call: TRBJ1-5; v_call: TRBV18
cdr3_aa: CASSVSSGANVLTF; cdr3_nt: TGTGCCAGCAGTGTCAGCTCTGGGGCCAACGTCCTGACTTTC; d_call: NA; clone_size: NA; j_call: TRBJ2-6; v_call: TRBV28
cdr3_aa: CASSARGQFDSGANVLTF; cdr3_nt: TGTGCCAGCAGTGCCCGCGGACAGTTTGACTCTGGGGCCAACGTCCTGACTTTC; d_call: NA; clone_size: NA; j_call: TRBJ2-6; v_call: TRBV6-1
cdr3_aa: CASSLGVGTVTDTQYF; cdr3_nt: TGCGCCAGCAGCTTGGGAGTTGGGACAGTCACAGATACGCAGTATTTT; d_call: TRBD1; clone_size: NA; j_call: TRBJ2-3; v_call: TRBV5-1
cdr3_aa: CASSPIAGGSTDTQYF; cdr3_nt: TGTGCCAGCAGCCCCATTGCGGGGGGGAGCACAGATACGCAGTATTTT; d_call: TRBD2; clone_size: NA; j_call: TRBJ2-3; v_call: TRBV9
cdr3_aa: CATSRDLEAEQFF; cdr3_nt: TGTGCCACCAGCAGAGATTTGGAGGCGGAGCAGTTCTTC; d_call: NA; clone_size: NA; j_call: TRBJ2-1; v_call: TRBV15
cdr3_aa: CASSLRLAGATDTQYF; cdr3_nt: TGTGCCAGCAGCCTAAGACTAGCGGGAGCCACAGATACGCAGTATTTT; d_call: TRBD2; clone_size: once; j_call: TRBJ2-3; v_call: TRBV4-2
cdr3_aa: CASSPTTGSGEQYF; cdr3_nt: TGCGCCAGCAGCCCTACGACAGGGAGTGGCGAGCAGTACTTC; d_call: TRBD1; clone_size: NA; j_call: TRBJ2-7; v_call: TRBV5-1
cdr3_aa: CASSVGLDRVVFTEAFF; cdr3_nt: TGTGCCAGCAGCGTAGGTTTGGACAGGGTGGTTTTCACTGAAGCTTTCTTT; d_call: TRBD1; clone_size: NA; j_call: TRBJ1-1; v_call: TRBV9
cdr3_aa: CAWRGQGYGNYGYTF; cdr3_nt: TGTGCCTGGAGGGGACAGGGTTACGGGAACTATGGCTACACCTTC; d_call: TRBD1; clone_size: NA; j_call: TRBJ1-2; v_call: TRBV30
cdr3_aa: CASSLVKGSNEQFF; cdr3_nt: TGCGCCAGCAGCTTGGTGAAGGGGTCGAATGAGCAGTTCTTC; d_call: NA; clone_size: NA; j_call: TRBJ2-1; v_call: TRBV5-1
cdr3_aa: CASSFRGDRNYGYTF; cdr3_nt: TGTGCCAGCAGTTTCCGCGGGGACAGGAACTATGGCTACACCTTC; d_call: TRBD1; clone_size: NA; j_call: TRBJ1-2; v_call: TRBV6-5
cdr3_aa: CASSLTVSDTQYF; cdr3_nt: TGCGCCAGCAGCTTGACGGTCTCAGATACGCAGTATTTT; d_call: NA; clone_size: once; j_call: TRBJ2-3; v_call: TRBV5-1
cdr3_aa: CASSPGLNYGYTF; cdr3_nt: TGTGCCAGCAGCCCCGGACTTAACTATGGCTACACCTTC; d_call: NA; clone_size: NA; j_call: TRBJ1-2; v_call: TRBV5-4
cdr3_aa: CAISDQHRASGTEAFF; cdr3_nt: TGTGCCATCAGTGACCAACACAGGGCCAGTGGAACTGAAGCTTTCTTT; d_call: NA; clone_size: NA; j_call: TRBJ1-1; v_call: TRBV10-3
cdr3_aa: CASSLNFDGQDGYTF; cdr3_nt: TGTGCCAGCAGTTTAAATTTTGACGGCCAGGATGGCTACACCTTC; d_call: NA; clone_size: NA; j_call: TRBJ1-2; v_call: TRBV28
cdr3_aa: CASSLAPGTDTQYF; cdr3_nt: TGTGCCAGCAGCTTGGCTCCAGGTACAGATACGCAGTATTTT; d_call: NA; clone_size: NA; j_call: TRBJ2-3; v_call: TRBV5-6
cdr3_aa: CASSEGRVSQETQYF; cdr3_nt: TGCGCCAGCAGTGAGGGTCGCGTGTCTCAAGAGACCCAGTACTTC; d_call: NA; clone_size: NA; j_call: TRBJ2-5; v_call: TRBV10-1
cdr3_aa: CASGHIASGVSTDTQYF; cdr3_nt: TGTGCCAGCGGCCACATCGCGAGCGGGGTTAGCACAGATACGCAGTATTTT; d_call: NA; clone_size: few; j_call: TRBJ2-3; v_call: TRBV21-1
cdr3_aa: CATSPRAGELFF; cdr3_nt: TGTGCCACCAGTCCCCGGGCCGGGGAGCTGTTTTTT; d_call: NA; clone_size: once; j_call: TRBJ2-2; v_call: TRBV24-1
cdr3_aa: CASSTTGNTGELFF; cdr3_nt: TGTGCCAGTAGTACGACAGGGAACACCGGGGAGCTGTTTTTT; d_call: NA; clone_size: NA; j_call: TRBJ2-2; v_call: TRBV19
cdr3_aa: CASSWGFGATDTQYF; cdr3_nt: TGCGCCAGCAGCTGGGGCTTTGGAGCCACAGATACGCAGTATTTT; d_call: NA; clone_size: once; j_call: TRBJ2-3; v_call: TRBV5-1
cdr3_aa: CASSRWDVGSEKLFF; cdr3_nt: TGTGCCAGCAGCCGCTGGGACGTCGGGAGTGAAAAACTGTTTTTT; d_call: NA; clone_size: NA; j_call: TRBJ1-4; v_call: TRBV6-2/TRBV6-3
cdr3_aa: CASSPRQENQPQHF; cdr3_nt: TGTGCCAGCAGCCCCCGACAGGAGAATCAGCCCCAGCATTTT; d_call: NA; clone_size: NA; j_call: TRBJ1-5; v_call: TRBV3-1/TRBV3-2
cdr3_aa: CASSGVGSPTGELFF; cdr3_nt: TGTGCCAGCAGCGGGGTTGGGAGCCCCACCGGGGAGCTGTTTTTT; d_call: NA; clone_size: NA; j_call: TRBJ2-2; v_call: TRBV11-3
cdr3_aa: CASFSLAGVETQYF; cdr3_nt: TGTGCCAGCTTTTCGTTAGCGGGGGTGGAGACCCAGTACTTC; d_call: TRBD2; clone_size: NA; j_call: TRBJ2-5; v_call: TRBV6-5
cdr3_aa: CASSSGQASYNEQFF; cdr3_nt: TGCGCCAGCAGCTCAGGACAGGCCTCCTACAATGAGCAGTTCTTC; d_call: TRBD1; clone_size: few; j_call: TRBJ2-1; v_call: TRBV5-1
cdr3_aa: CASSPSTGRMRSYEQYF; cdr3_nt: TGCGCCAGCAGCCCGTCGACAGGGAGGATGCGCTCCTACGAGCAGTACTTC; d_call: NA; clone_size: few; j_call: TRBJ2-7; v_call: TRBV4-1
cdr3_aa: CASSQAGQGLHGYTF; cdr3_nt: TGTGCCAGCAGTCAGGCGGGACAGGGGTTGCATGGCTACACCTTC; d_call: TRBD1; clone_size: NA; j_call: TRBJ1-2; v_call: TRBV27
cdr3_aa: CASSYLAGGGTGELFF; cdr3_nt: TGTGCCAGCAGTTACCTAGCGGGAGGCGGCACCGGGGAGCTGTTTTTT; d_call: TRBD2; clone_size: NA; j_call: TRBJ2-2; v_call: TRBV27
cdr3_aa: CASRASGGVGYEQYF; cdr3_nt: TGTGCCAGCAGGGCTAGCGGGGGAGTGGGCTACGAGCAGTACTTC; d_call: TRBD2; clone_size: NA; j_call: TRBJ2-7; v_call: TRBV6-5
cdr3_aa: CASATGTYGYTF; cdr3_nt: TGTGCCTCCGCAACGGGAACCTATGGCTACACCTTC; d_call: NA; clone_size: NA; j_call: TRBJ1-2; v_call: TRBV19
cdr3_aa: CAWSLSGGGSPLHF; cdr3_nt: TGTGCCTGGAGTTTGTCAGGGGGCGGTTCACCCCTCCACTTT; d_call: TRBD1; clone_size: few; j_call: TRBJ1-6; v_call: TRBV30
cdr3_aa: CASRRVGGDEAFF; cdr3_nt: TGTGCCAGCAGACGGGTAGGGGGCGATGAAGCTTTCTTT; d_call: TRBD1; clone_size: NA; j_call: TRBJ1-1; v_call: TRBV27
cdr3_aa: CASRGEGGGYTF; cdr3_nt: TGTGCCAGCAGAGGGGAGGGGGGTGGCTACACCTTC; d_call: NA; clone_size: NA; j_call: TRBJ1-2; v_call: TRBV6-5
cdr3_aa: CASSVRSSGPTGELFF; cdr3_nt: TGTGCCAGCAGCGTAAGGTCTAGCGGACCCACCGGGGAGCTGTTTTTT; d_call: TRBD2; clone_size: NA; j_call: TRBJ2-2; v_call: TRBV9
cdr3_aa: CASGPGGTTYEQYF; cdr3_nt: TGTGCCAGCGGACCGGGGGGGACGACCTACGAGCAGTACTTC; d_call: TRBD2; clone_size: few; j_call: TRBJ2-7; v_call: TRBV28
cdr3_aa: CASSQVYMGLAGENEQFF; cdr3_nt: TGCGCCAGCAGCCAAGTGTATATGGGACTAGCGGGAGAGAATGAGCAGTTCTTC; d_call: TRBD2; clone_size: once; j_call: TRBJ2-1; v_call: TRBV4-1
cdr3_aa: CAISAAGNYGYTF; cdr3_nt: TGTGCCATCAGTGCGGCGGGTAACTATGGCTACACCTTC; d_call: NA; clone_size: NA; j_call: TRBJ1-2; v_call: TRBV10-3
cdr3_aa: CASSPIGFQGQSSGNTIYF; cdr3_nt: TGTGCCAGCTCACCGATCGGTTTTCAGGGCCAGAGCTCTGGAAACACCATATATTTT; d_call: NA; clone_size: NA; j_call: TRBJ1-3; v_call: TRBV18
cdr3_aa: CASSYSSGTDTQYF; cdr3_nt: TGTGCCAGCAGTTACTCTAGCGGCACAGATACGCAGTATTTT; d_call: NA; clone_size: NA; j_call: TRBJ2-3; v_call: TRBV6-2/TRBV6-3
cdr3_aa: CASSFRSGWSEQFF; cdr3_nt: TGTGCCAGCAGTTTCCGATCAGGGTGGTCTGAGCAGTTCTTC; d_call: NA; clone_size: NA; j_call: TRBJ2-1; v_call: TRBV27
cdr3_aa: CASSVELLNTGELFF; cdr3_nt: TGTGCCAGCAGCGTAGAGCTGTTGAACACCGGGGAGCTGTTTTTT; d_call: NA; clone_size: NA; j_call: TRBJ2-2; v_call: TRBV9